One and the same sample provided the 18 T cell receptor beta chains below, sequenced in a study of immune heterogeneity within non-small cell lung tumors. At 550 to 600 ng per sample, bulk tumor genomic DNA provided the template. During surgery, each primary tumor gave multiple biopsies spaced as far apart as possible. Each patient presented with untreated, newly diagnosed non-small cell lung cancer and received curative surgery. CDR3 of TCR beta was amplified by multiplex PCR that used 32 V and 13 J primers. Each CDR3 protein is one row after TCRdb ran MiXCR on the multiplex PCR reads. Of thousands of distinct CDR3 sequences listed, approximately 30% are singletons. The sequencing input was lung tumor tissue. All receptors derive from a man in his 60s with non-small cell lung cancer.

Within the sample, this clonotype is medium-sized. The V and J genes are TRBV10-3 and TRBJ1-2; D not certain. This CDR3 region has 14 residues. Germline-derived CDR1 and CDR2 are ENHRY and SYGVKD. Trimming removed 0 bases from V and 5 bases from J, with 10 bases in between. CDR3 sequence: CAISESTPQYGYTF. CDR3 bases: TGTGCCATCAGTGAGTCGACTCCGCAGTATGGCTACACCTTC.

Relative to its sample, this clonotype is medium-sized (0.01 to 0.1%). The rearrangement joins TRBV30 to TRBJ2-7; D tentatively fits TRBD1 or TRBD2 (6 bases each). The length of the CDR3 is 14 residues. V lost 2 bases, J lost 2 bases, and 13 bases lay in between. Germline V gives CDR1 GTSNPN, CDR2 SVGIG (reference sequence). Here the CDR3 DNA reads TGTGCCTGGAGTCACGGGGGCTTAACCTACGAGCAGTACTTC. This codes for CAWSHGGLTYEQYF.

By its share, this clonotype is large. The chain combines TRBV27 with TRBJ2-2, with a weak D call TRBD2 (5 bases). CDR1 and CDR2 (germline): MNHEY, SMNVEV (reference sequence). CDR3 size: 13 residues. V lost 6 bases to trimming and J lost 5 bases, with 10 bases between them. CDR3 in DNA: TGTGCCAGCAGCTTAGGAGGTACCGGGGAGCTGTTTTTT. The encoded protein is CASSLGGTGELFF.

The chain combines TRBV19 with TRBJ1-1; D may be TRBD1 (6 bases). The CDR3 runs to 15 residues. Germline CDR1 is LNHDA and CDR2 is SQIVND (reference sequence). Trimming left V 5 bases short and J 4 bases short, with 17 bases between. The chain's CDR3 is CASSPRAGAVTEAFF. CDR3 coding DNA: TGTGCCAGTAGTCCCCGGGCGGGGGCGGTCACTGAAGCTTTCTTT.

For this clonotype: Compared with germline, one end of the junction differs, possibly owing to a read error. The CDR3 nucleotides read TGCGCCAACAGCGTAGGGACAGGGAACACTGAAGCTTTCTTT. As protein: CANSVGTGNTEAFF. The rearrangement joins TRBV5-1 to TRBJ1-1, with 8 bases fitting TRBD1. Germline CDR1 is SGHRS and CDR2 is YFSETQ. The CDR3 length is 14 residues. The whole variable domain, remainder taken from reference TRBV5-1 and TRBJ1-1, is KAGVTQTPRYLIKTRGQQVTLSCSPISGHRSVSWYQQTPGQGLQFLFEYFSETQRNKGNFPGRFSGRQFSNSRSEMNVSTLELGDSALYLCANSVGTGNTEAFFGQGTRLTVV.

By share, this clonotype ranks as medium-sized. The V and J genes are TRBV5-1 and TRBJ1-4; TRBD1 might be the D (6 bases). This CDR3 is 14 amino acids long. Trimming pared 3 bases from V and 4 bases from J, leaving 10 bases between. Germline V gene data show CDR1 as SGHRS and CDR2 as YFSETQ. This chain's CDR3 is CASSSGQVNEKLFF. In DNA form, the CDR3 reads TGCGCCAGCAGCTCGGGACAAGTTAATGAAAAACTGTTTTTT.

Worth noting for this clonotype: Since a much larger clone is just one base distant, this may be a read error. This chain joins TRBV30 and TRBJ1-2; D unresolved. Germline loops: CDR1 GTSNPN, CDR2 SVGIG (reference sequence). CDR3 length: 11 amino acids. CDR3 residues: CDEAELHGYTF. The DNA for the CDR3 is TGTGACGAAGCCGAGCTCCATGGCTACACCTTC.

This clonotype was counted a few times. The rearrangement links TRBV6-1 to TRBJ2-1; perhaps D is TRBD1 or TRBD2 (6 bases each). The CDR3 has 15 residues. V shed 4 bases and J shed 5 bases, with 15 bases lying between them. CDR1 MNHNS and CDR2 SASEGT come from the germline V gene. CDR3 DNA: TGTGCCAGCAGTGGACGTGCGGGACACAACAATGAGCAGTTCTTC. Amino acids: CASSGRAGHNNEQFF.

The J gene is TRBJ2-1, the V gene TRBV9, with a possible D match to TRBD1 (5 bases). The germline CDR1 and CDR2 sequences are SGDLS and YYNGEE. The CDR3 runs to 14 residues. The V end lost 2 bases, the J end lost 6 bases, and 12 bases lay between the germline ends. CDR3 protein: CASSVSYRGNEQFF. In DNA, the CDR3 is TGTGCCAGCAGCGTTTCTTATAGGGGCAATGAGCAGTTCTTC.

The chain is built from TRBV28 and TRBJ2-4, with D maybe TRBD2 (5 bases). Trimming pared 6 bases from V and 7 bases from J, leaving 19 bases between. Per the germline V gene, CDR1 is MDHEN and CDR2 is SYDVKM. This CDR3 spans 15 amino acids. The chain's CDR3 is CASSPRRIVGNIQYF. The CDR3, as DNA: TGTGCCAGCAGCCCGAGGAGGATCGTGGGGAACATTCAGTACTTC. The variable domain in full, completed from reference TRBV28 and TRBJ2-4, reads DVKVTQSSRYLVKRTGEKVFLECVQDMDHENMFWYRQDPGLGLRLIYFSYDVKMKEKGDIPEGYSVSREKKERFSLILESASTNQTSMYLCASSPRRIVGNIQYFGAGTRLSVL.

The chain is built from TRBV24-1 and TRBJ1-2; D is undetermined. CDR3 length: 11 amino acids. V lost 5 bases, J lost 5 bases, and 5 bases lay in between. Germline CDR1 KGHDR, CDR2 SFDVKD. The CDR3: CATSGGYGYTF. CDR3 coding DNA: TGTGCCACCAGTGGAGGGTATGGCTACACCTTC.

This clonotype came up a few times. The gene calls are TRBV19 and TRBJ2-3; D is possibly TRBD1 (8 bases). Germline assignment: CDR1 LNHDA and CDR2 SQIVND (reference sequence). The CDR3 totals 15 residues. V was pared by 5 bases and J by 3 bases, with 15 bases between. The CDR3: CASSATGGGTDTQYF. DNA of the CDR3: TGTGCCAGTAGTGCTACAGGGGGGGGGACAGATACGCAGTATTTT.

Judged by abundance, this clonotype is medium-sized. The chain recombines TRBV20-1 with TRBJ1-1; no clear D. CDR1 and CDR2 (germline): DFQATT, SNEGSKA (reference sequence). CDR3 size: 13 residues. Trimming left V 6 bases short and J 6 bases short, with 17 bases between. CDR3 sequence (DNA): TGCAGTGCGTCTTTAGTCCGTCGCGCTGAAGCTTTCTTT. Protein sequence: CSASLVRRAEAFF.

This clonotype was observed once. This sequence may be a read error, since a much larger clone differs from it by one base. The chain links TRBV28 to TRBJ1-3; 8 nucleotides line up with TRBD1. This CDR3 has 19 amino acids. CDR1 is MDHEN and CDR2 is SYDVKM in the germline V gene. Unmatched junction bases numbered 18, after V lost 7 bases and J lost 1 base. The CDR3 sequence is CASTKRGEQGEKSGNTIYF. CDR3 DNA sequence: TGTGCCAGCACTAAACGGGGCGAACAGGGGGAAAAGTCTGGAAACACCATATATTTT.

This clonotype is termed medium-sized (0.01 to 0.1%). J is TRBJ2-7 and V is TRBV11-1, with a tentative D call TRBD1 (8 bases). Trimming shortened V by 5 bases and J by 2 bases, and 19 bases separated the two germline ends. This CDR3 spans 16 amino acids. Germline values: CDR1 SGHAT, CDR2 FQDESV (reference sequence). CDR3 DNA: TGTGCCAGCAGCCCACACGGACAGGGAGGGACCTACGAGCAGTACTTC. Amino acids: CASSPHGQGGTYEQYF. The entire variable domain, with the rest obtained from reference TRBV11-1 and TRBJ2-7, is as follows: EAEVAQSPRYKITEKSQAVAFWCDPISGHATLYWYRQILGQGPELLVQFQDESVVDDSQLPKDRFSAERLKGVDSTLKIQPAELGDSAMYLCASSPHGQGGTYEQYFGPGTRLTVT.

The CDR3 loop reads CASMGYGNTIYF. The CDR3 bases are TGCGCCAGCATGGGCTATGGAAACACCATATATTTT. The V and J genes are TRBV5-1 and TRBJ1-3; D is unclear. From germline, CDR1 is SGHRS and CDR2 YFSETQ. V lost 6 bases, J lost 3 bases, and 7 bases lay in between. The CDR3 loop spans 12 amino acids.

Note on this clonotype: An end of the junction does not agree with germline; a read error may underlie this. The chain is built from TRBV6-1 and TRBJ2-1, with TRBD2 matching over 7 bases. Germline CDR1 and CDR2: MNHNS and SASEGT. The CDR3 runs 13 residues. This CDR3 is CASREPGGLEPVF. The CDR3 region has the DNA TGTGCCAGCAGAGAGCCGGGGGGACTTGAACCTGTCTTC.

The genes are TRBV11-1 and TRBJ2-7, with 8 bases fitting TRBD2. Germline V gives CDR1 SGHAT, CDR2 FQDESV (reference sequence). The junction had 2 bases not matched to a gene; V was cut back by 5 bases and J by 2 bases. CDR3 length: 13 amino acids. CDR3 amino acids: CASSPGLAYEQYF. DNA of the CDR3: TGTGCCAGCAGCCCGGGACTAGCCTACGAGCAGTACTTC.